This entry lists 24 T cell receptor beta chains sequenced from one sample in a study of identical twins (dated by TCRdb to 2016 to 2017). Libraries came from 5' RACE. Instrument on record: Illumina HiSeq 2000. The public reads were reprocessed in TCRdb via fastp at Q25 and MiXCR, keeping in-frame beta chains. Identical CDR3 protein sequences are pooled into one entry, listed with their most common genes and DNA. In this sample the table shows approximately 600,000 distinct CDR3 sequences, just over 7% of which occur a single time. The top ten hold 1.6% of the sample. These data were also reused for a study on yellow fever vaccine responses in identical twins.

Sequencing was done on a sample of PBMCs. The origin of the receptors is a woman under 30 in good health.

This clonotype was seen a few times. The chain has TRBV5-6 and TRBJ1-2; D uncertain. CDR1 is SGHDT, CDR2 YYEEEE, per germline. There are 13 residues in the CDR3. The V end was cut by 4 bases, the J end by 7 bases, with 14 bases between. The CDR3 DNA is TGTGCCAGCAGCCCTCGGGATTTCGGTGGCTACACCTTC. Its protein product is CASSPRDFGGYTF.

The chain couples TRBV11-2 to TRBJ2-1, with 12 bases that match TRBD2. This CDR3 is 21 amino acids long. Trimming removed 5 bases from V and 6 bases from J; junction bases left unmatched: 23. Germline values: CDR1 SGHAT, CDR2 FQNNGV. CDR3 DNA sequence: TGTGCCAGCAGCGTCGCTAGCGGGAGGGCCCGCAGGTTGTCGCCTGGCAATGAGCAGTTCTTC. Its translation: CASSVASGRARRLSPGNEQFF.

This clonotype was counted many times. The chain employs TRBV6-2 or TRBV6-3 and TRBJ1-5; D gene uncertain. The germline V gene encodes CDR1 MNHEY and CDR2 SVGEGT. Trimming took off 6 bases at V and 5 bases at J, with 11 bases between the two ends. The CDR3 spans 13 residues. The CDR3 is CASSSNPHQPQHF. CDR3 DNA: TGTGCCAGCAGCTCAAACCCTCATCAGCCCCAGCATTTT.

The V gene is TRBV2, the J gene TRBJ2-1; TRBD2 matches 7 bases. The CDR3 has 13 residues. Germline V gives CDR1 SNHLY, CDR2 FYNNEI. DNA for the CDR3: TGTTCACGGGGGGATAGGATTTACAATGAGCAGTTCTTC. The encoded protein is CSRGDRIYNEQFF.

The chain couples TRBV3-1 to TRBJ2-4, with 7 bases aligning to TRBD1. This CDR3 contains 13 residues. CDR1 LGHDT and CDR2 YNNKEL come from the germline V gene (reference sequence). Germline trimming cut 4 bases from V and 9 bases from J; bases unmatched to any gene: 6. The CDR3 nucleotides read TGTGCCAGCAGCCGAATCAGGGGGATCATTCAGTACTTC. Translating gives CASSRIRGIIQYF.

This clonotype was seen ten or more times. The chain links TRBV4-1 to TRBJ1-2, with TRBD1 identical over 10 bases. Germline V gives CDR1 MGHRA, CDR2 YSYEKL. V lost 0 bases to trimming and J lost 5 bases; unmatched junction nucleotides: 9. The CDR3 has 17 amino acids. Written as DNA, the CDR3 is TGCGCCAGCAGCCAAGACCCCGGGACAGGGGATGTGTATGGCTACACCTTC. Translated: CASSQDPGTGDVYGYTF.

This clonotype has a count of ten or more. This chain joins TRBV10-3 and TRBJ1-6; tentatively, D is TRBD1 (6 bases). V lost 0 bases and J 10 bases, leaving 13 bases between the germline ends. From germline, CDR1 is ENHRY and CDR2 SYGVKD. This CDR3 has 15 residues. This chain's CDR3 is CAISESGQIGSPLHF. CDR3 nucleotides: TGTGCCATCAGTGAGTCTGGACAGATAGGGTCACCCCTCCACTTT.

This clonotype has at least ten counts. The rearrangement uses TRBV7-9 and TRBJ2-1; D may be TRBD1 (6 bases). The germline gives CDR1 SEHNR, CDR2 FQNEAQ (reference sequence). This CDR3 spans 16 amino acids. V was pared by 5 bases and J by 2 bases, with 16 bases between. The CDR3 loop is CASSTHRDEPYNEQFF. The DNA for the CDR3 is TGTGCCAGCAGCACCCACAGGGACGAACCCTACAATGAGCAGTTCTTC.

The chain links TRBV3-1 to TRBJ2-1; 8 nucleotides agree with TRBD2. CDR1 is LGHDT, CDR2 YNNKEL, per germline (reference sequence). V lost 10 bases to trimming and J lost 7 bases; unmatched junction nucleotides: 15. The CDR3 has 15 residues. The chain's CDR3 is CATSQIGGAGNEQFF. CDR3 sequence (DNA): TGTGCCACCTCCCAGATCGGGGGGGCCGGGAATGAGCAGTTCTTC.

In this sample, this clonotype turned up a few times. The CDR3 bases are TGCAGCGTTGAAGACCTGGTCGGGGGGGAAGCTTTCTTT. Translation gives CSVEDLVGGEAFF. The chain recombines TRBV29-1 with TRBJ1-1; maybe TRBD1 (5 bases). CDR1 is SQVTM and CDR2 is ANQGSEA in the germline V gene. V lost 0 bases and J 8 bases, leaving 13 bases between the germline ends. This CDR3 has 13 residues.

This clonotype was seen ten or more times. The chain is built from TRBV29-1 and TRBJ1-3, with D possibly matching TRBD1 (5 bases). Germline CDR1 and CDR2: SQVTM and ANQGSEA. CDR3 size: 13 residues. The ends were cut back, 4 bases at V and 0 bases at J, with 7 bases in the middle. This CDR3 reads CSVGQSSGNTIYF. DNA for the CDR3: TGCAGCGTTGGACAGAGCTCTGGAAACACCATATATTTT. The whole variable domain, filled in from reference TRBV29-1 and TRBJ1-3, reads SAVISQKPSRDICQRGTSLTIQCQVDSQVTMMFWYRQQPGQSLTLIATANQGSEATYESGFVIDKFPISRPNLTFSTLTVSNMSPEDSSIYLCSVGQSSGNTIYFGEGSWLTVV.

V usage is TRBV4-1 and J usage is TRBJ2-5, with no clear D. The CDR3 length is 16 residues. Germline V gene lookup returns CDR1 MGHRA and CDR2 YSYEKL. V was shortened by 1 base and J by 0 bases, with 12 bases between the two germline ends. The CDR3 protein is CASSQGPRADQETQYF. In DNA, the CDR3 is TGCGCCAGCAGCCAAGGACCACGGGCGGACCAAGAGACCCAGTACTTC.

There are many counts of this clonotype. The chain couples TRBV5-1 to TRBJ2-1; no clear D. Germline V CDR1 and CDR2: SGHRS, YFSETQ. V dropped 4 bases and J dropped 5 bases, with 13 bases sitting between them. CDR3 length: 14 residues. The chain's CDR3 is CASSPRTDNNEQFF. Written as DNA, the CDR3 is TGCGCCAGCAGCCCCCGGACGGATAACAATGAGCAGTTCTTC.

The chain recombines TRBV12-3 or TRBV12-4 with TRBJ2-5; D ambiguous. CDR3 length: 13 residues. Between the trimmed V and J ends, which lost 3 bases and 4 bases, there was a span of 9 bases. The CDR3 sequence: CASSFPGIETQYF. The CDR3 DNA follows: TGTGCCAGCAGTTTTCCGGGTATAGAGACCCAGTACTTC.

This clonotype was detected a few times. The V gene is TRBV6-5, the J gene TRBJ2-7; 9 bases match TRBD2. With V trimmed by 7 bases and J by 3 bases, 10 bases remained unmatched. Germline CDR1 MNHEY, CDR2 SVGAGI. The CDR3 is 15 residues long. This CDR3 reads CASNWLAGNGYEQYV. The DNA of the CDR3 is TGTGCCAGCAATTGGCTAGCGGGGAACGGCTACGAGCAGTACGTC.

This clonotype appeared a few times. The chain joins TRBV10-3 to TRBJ2-5, with D tentatively TRBD2 (5 bases). This CDR3 is built from 13 residues. Trimming took off 4 bases at V and 5 bases at J, with 11 bases between the two ends. Germline lookup yields CDR1 ENHRY and CDR2 SYGVKD. CDR3 DNA: TGTGCCATCAGTGTGGAGGTTCTGGAGACCCAGTACTTC. This codes for CAISVEVLETQYF.

This chain joins TRBV27 and TRBJ1-1; D is uncertain. Trimming removed 3 bases at V and 5 bases at J, with 13 bases between. CDR1 and CDR2 (germline): MNHEY, SMNVEV (reference sequence). This CDR3 contains 14 residues. The CDR3: CASSFVTGGTEAFF. The CDR3 coding sequence is TGTGCCAGCAGTTTTGTGACCGGAGGGACTGAAGCTTTCTTT.

This clonotype was counted many times. The J gene is TRBJ2-5, the V gene TRBV5-1; D tentatively fits TRBD1 or TRBD2 (5 bases each). Germline V lookup: CDR1 SGHRS, CDR2 YFSETQ. The CDR3 has 13 amino acids. V was clipped by 0 bases and J by 5 bases, with 8 bases between them. CDR3 region: CASSLGGDETQYF. In nucleotides, the CDR3 is TGCGCCAGCAGCTTGGGTGGGGACGAGACCCAGTACTTC.

The chain combines TRBV3-1 with TRBJ2-1; 9 nucleotides align to TRBD2. Germline V CDR1 and CDR2: LGHDT, YNNKEL (reference sequence). The trim removed 1 base at V and 7 bases at J, leaving 5 bases unmatched. The CDR3 is 15 amino acids. The CDR3 reads CASSQGIAGVNEQFF. The DNA for the CDR3 is TGTGCCAGCAGCCAAGGGATAGCGGGGGTTAATGAGCAGTTCTTC.

In DNA, the CDR3 is TGCAGTGCTAGTGGGACTAGCGGGAGACTCACCGGGGAGCTGTTTTTT. Translation: CSASGTSGRLTGELFF. The chain is built from TRBV20-1 and TRBJ2-2, with 14 positions matching TRBD2. This CDR3 is 16 amino acids long. The V gene's germline CDR1 is DFQATT and CDR2 SNEGSKA (reference sequence). Trimming removed 3 bases from V and 4 bases from J; junction bases left unmatched: 4.

This clonotype has just a few counts. The chain has TRBV20-1 and TRBJ2-5; 11 bases are shared with TRBD1. Germline CDR1 reads DFQATT; CDR2 reads SNEGSKA (reference sequence). The CDR3 runs 15 residues. Unmatched junction bases numbered 5, after V lost 0 bases and J lost 5 bases. The CDR3 sequence: CSARDVDRGRETQYF. DNA for the CDR3: TGCAGTGCTAGAGATGTGGACAGGGGGCGCGAGACCCAGTACTTC.

This clonotype was detected a few times. V gene TRBV20-1 combines with J gene TRBJ2-3; 8 bases agree with TRBD1. Trimming took 6 bases from V and 2 from J; bases not matched to a gene: 13. The CDR3 sequence is 16 residues long. Germline V gene lookup returns CDR1 DFQATT and CDR2 SNEGSKA (reference sequence). DNA for the CDR3: TGCAGTGCCGGACTCCGGGACAGGATCAACACAGATACGCAGTATTTT. Encoded protein: CSAGLRDRINTDTQYF.

Many counts were recorded for this clonotype. V and J are TRBV12-3 or TRBV12-4 and TRBJ2-5; possible D gene TRBD2, 5 bases. Trimming stripped 5 bases from V and 0 bases from J, with 10 bases between. The CDR3 sequence is 14 residues long. The CDR3, as DNA: TGTGCCAGCAGTGCGACCGGGAACCAAGAGACCCAGTACTTC. It encodes CASSATGNQETQYF.

This clonotype was recorded many times. J is TRBJ1-1 and V is TRBV10-2; 8 bases match TRBD1. Trimming at V came to 6 bases and at J to 8 bases, leaving 5 bases not matched to a gene. Germline V CDR1 and CDR2: WSHSY, SAAADI. The CDR3 contains 12 residues. In DNA, the CDR3 is TGCGCCAGCAGGCTGGACAGGGCCGAAGCTTTCTTT. It is translated as CASRLDRAEAFF.